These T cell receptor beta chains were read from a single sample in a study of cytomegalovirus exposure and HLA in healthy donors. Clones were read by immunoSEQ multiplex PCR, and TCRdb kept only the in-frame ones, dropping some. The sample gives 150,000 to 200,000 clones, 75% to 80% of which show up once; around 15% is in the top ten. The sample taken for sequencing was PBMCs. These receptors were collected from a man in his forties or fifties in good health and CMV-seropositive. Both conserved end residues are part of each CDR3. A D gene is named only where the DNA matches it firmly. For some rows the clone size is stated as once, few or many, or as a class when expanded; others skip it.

CDR3 protein: CAIEGAGGYTGELFF
CDR3 DNA: TGTGCCATCGAGGGAGCGGGGGGTTACACCGGGGAGCTGTTTTTT
J gene: TRBJ2-2
V gene: TRBV28
D gene: TRBD2
clone size: NA

CDR3 protein: CASSPGQGAARGYTF
CDR3 DNA: TGCGCCAGCAGCCCGGGACAGGGGGCGGCAAGGGGCTACACCTTC
J gene: TRBJ1-2
V gene: TRBV5-1
D gene: TRBD1
clone size: few

CDR3 protein: CASSAGRGRNTIYF
CDR3 DNA: TGTGCCAGCAGCGCGGGCAGGGGGAGAAACACCATATATTTT
J gene: TRBJ1-3
V gene: TRBV5-8
D gene: TRBD1
clone size: once

CDR3 protein: CASSEPPCGARKETQYF
CDR3 DNA: TGCGCCAGCAGCGAACCCCCCTGCGGGGCCAGGAAAGAGACCCAGTACTTC
J gene: TRBJ2-5
V gene: TRBV5-1
D gene: NA
clone size: NA

CDR3 protein: CASSLFQWGLGAFF
CDR3 DNA: TGTGCCAGCAGTTTATTTCAGTGGGGCCTAGGCGCTTTCTTT
J gene: TRBJ1-1
V gene: TRBV28
D gene: NA
clone size: NA

CDR3 protein: CASSLGRGSVLRETQYF
CDR3 DNA: TGTGCCAGCAGCTTAGGGCGGGGCTCAGTATTGCGTGAGACCCAGTACTTC
J gene: TRBJ2-5
V gene: TRBV7-9
D gene: NA
clone size: few

CDR3 protein: CASSHGTGEYEQYF
CDR3 DNA: TGTGCCAGCAGCCACGGGACAGGGGAATACGAGCAGTACTTC
J gene: TRBJ2-7
V gene: TRBV4-2
D gene: TRBD1
clone size: NA

CDR3 protein: CASSLGTGRQPQHF
CDR3 DNA: TGCGCCAGCAGCCTAGGGACAGGGCGCCAGCCCCAGCATTTT
J gene: TRBJ1-5
V gene: TRBV4-3
D gene: TRBD1
clone size: NA

CDR3 protein: CASSLGAFAYEQYF
CDR3 DNA: TGTGCCAGCAGCTTGGGGGCTTTCGCCTACGAGCAGTACTTC
J gene: TRBJ2-7
V gene: TRBV5-6
D gene: NA
clone size: NA

CDR3 protein: CASSRLGGGRGTEAFF
CDR3 DNA: TGTGCCAGCAGCCGCTTAGGGGGGGGAAGGGGCACTGAAGCTTTCTTT
J gene: TRBJ1-1
V gene: TRBV7-9
D gene: NA
clone size: once

CDR3 protein: CASSLSQNTEAFF
CDR3 DNA: TGTGCCAGCAGCTTATCACAGAACACTGAAGCTTTCTTT
J gene: TRBJ1-1
V gene: TRBV7-2
D gene: NA
clone size: once

CDR3 protein: CAILQGFEQFF
CDR3 DNA: TGTGCCATACTACAGGGCTTTGAGCAGTTCTTC
J gene: TRBJ2-1
V gene: TRBV10-3
D gene: NA
clone size: NA

CDR3 protein: CASSQDWGAGEQYF
CDR3 DNA: TGTGCCAGCAGCCAAGATTGGGGAGCGGGCGAGCAGTACTTC
J gene: TRBJ2-7
V gene: TRBV4-2
D gene: NA
clone size: NA

CDR3 protein: CASSPQGLNEKLFF
CDR3 DNA: TGTGCCAGCAGCCCACAGGGGCTTAATGAAAAACTGTTTTTT
J gene: TRBJ1-4
V gene: TRBV9
D gene: TRBD1
clone size: few

CDR3 protein: CASSLAGTGSNYGYTF
CDR3 DNA: TGCGCCAGCAGCTTGGCCGGGACAGGCTCTAACTATGGCTACACCTTC
J gene: TRBJ1-2
V gene: TRBV5-1
D gene: TRBD1
clone size: NA

CDR3 protein: CASSQDERDTQYF
CDR3 DNA: TGTGCCAGCAGCCAAGACGAGAGAGATACGCAGTATTTT
J gene: TRBJ2-3
V gene: TRBV14
D gene: NA
clone size: NA

CDR3 protein: CASRKQGYQPQHF
CDR3 DNA: TGTGCCAGCAGAAAACAGGGTTATCAGCCCCAGCATTTT
J gene: TRBJ1-5
V gene: TRBV28
D gene: NA
clone size: few

CDR3 protein: CASTTSGGAPDTQYF
CDR3 DNA: TGTGCCAGCACCACTAGCGGGGGGGCTCCAGATACGCAGTATTTT
J gene: TRBJ2-3
V gene: TRBV6-5
D gene: TRBD2
clone size: NA

CDR3 protein: CASSWDRYPGANVLTF
CDR3 DNA: TGTGCCAGCAGTTGGGACAGGTACCCTGGGGCCAACGTCCTGACTTTC
J gene: TRBJ2-6
V gene: TRBV27
D gene: TRBD1
clone size: once

CDR3 protein: CASSSSTGYYEQFF
CDR3 DNA: TGTGCCAGCAGCTCCTCGACAGGGTACTATGAGCAGTTCTTC
J gene: TRBJ2-1
V gene: TRBV5-4
D gene: TRBD1
clone size: NA

CDR3 protein: CASCPQSAGDSLYGSPLHF
CDR3 DNA: TGTGCCAGCTGCCCCCAGTCCGCAGGGGATAGTTTGTACGGTTCACCCCTCCACTTT
J gene: TRBJ1-6
V gene: TRBV4-2
D gene: NA
clone size: few

CDR3 protein: CASSLQLLSSYEQYF
CDR3 DNA: TGTGCCAGCAGCTTACAGCTCCTTAGCTCCTACGAGCAGTACTTC
J gene: TRBJ2-7
V gene: TRBV5-8
D gene: NA
clone size: NA

CDR3 protein: CASSLMRGRVGELFF
CDR3 DNA: TGTGCCAGCAGTTTAATGAGGGGGCGCGTCGGGGAGCTGTTTTTT
J gene: TRBJ2-2
V gene: TRBV28
D gene: TRBD1
clone size: NA

CDR3 protein: CASSYLTGRRETQYF
CDR3 DNA: TGTGCCAGCAGTTACCTGACAGGGAGGCGAGAGACCCAGTACTTC
J gene: TRBJ2-5
V gene: TRBV6-5
D gene: NA
clone size: NA

CDR3 protein: CASSSRGSGNTIYF
CDR3 DNA: TGCGCCAGCAGCTCCCGGGGCTCTGGAAACACCATATATTTT
J gene: TRBJ1-3
V gene: TRBV5-1
D gene: NA
clone size: NA

CDR3 protein: CASSVGPTGDYNEQFF
CDR3 DNA: TGTGCCAGCAGCGTAGGCCCTACGGGGGACTACAATGAGCAGTTCTTC
J gene: TRBJ2-1
V gene: TRBV9
D gene: NA
clone size: NA

CDR3 protein: CSSSPTEPLEAFF
CDR3 DNA: TGTTCCAGCAGCCCGACAGAGCCGCTTGAAGCTTTCTTT
J gene: TRBJ1-1
V gene: TRBV7-9
D gene: NA
clone size: NA

CDR3 protein: CASSPFVEEYGYTF
CDR3 DNA: TGTGCCAGCTCACCATTTGTTGAAGAGTATGGCTACACCTTC
J gene: TRBJ1-2
V gene: TRBV18
D gene: NA
clone size: NA

CDR3 protein: CASSLELQGNTEAFF
CDR3 DNA: TGTGCCAGCAGCTTGGAACTGCAGGGGAACACTGAAGCTTTCTTT
J gene: TRBJ1-1
V gene: TRBV5-4
D gene: NA
clone size: NA

CDR3 protein: CASSGTGISYNEQFF
CDR3 DNA: TGCGCCAGCAGCGGAACAGGGATCTCCTACAATGAGCAGTTCTTC
J gene: TRBJ2-1
V gene: TRBV5-1
D gene: NA
clone size: NA

CDR3 protein: CASTPSSWRAEQYF
CDR3 DNA: TGTGCCAGCACCCCTTCGTCCTGGAGGGCCGAGCAGTACTTC
J gene: TRBJ2-7
V gene: TRBV28
D gene: NA
clone size: NA

CDR3 protein: CASSLDSSGNTIYF
CDR3 DNA: TGCGCCAGCAGCTTAGACAGCTCTGGAAACACCATATATTTT
J gene: TRBJ1-3
V gene: TRBV5-1
D gene: NA
clone size: few

CDR3 protein: CASSLGGRNYGYTF
CDR3 DNA: TGTGCCAGCAGCTTAGGGGGGAGGAACTATGGCTACACCTTC
J gene: TRBJ1-2
V gene: TRBV7-9
D gene: NA
clone size: NA

CDR3 protein: CASSGSVVGNQPQHF
CDR3 DNA: TGTGCCAGCAGTGGATCGGTAGTGGGCAATCAGCCCCAGCATTTT
J gene: TRBJ1-5
V gene: TRBV6-1
D gene: NA
clone size: NA

CDR3 protein: CASSPHEGAYEQYF
CDR3 DNA: TGTGCCAGCTCACCACATGAAGGGGCCTACGAGCAGTACTTC
J gene: TRBJ2-7
V gene: TRBV18
D gene: NA
clone size: NA

CDR3 protein: CASSLPMGLEYGYTF
CDR3 DNA: TGTGCCAGCAGCCTACCGATGGGACTGGAATATGGCTACACCTTC
J gene: TRBJ1-2
V gene: TRBV7-2
D gene: NA
clone size: NA

CDR3 protein: CASSYQSGRGDEQYF
CDR3 DNA: TGTGCCAGCAGTTACCAATCGGGCAGGGGGGACGAGCAGTACTTC
J gene: TRBJ2-7
V gene: TRBV6-6
D gene: NA
clone size: NA

CDR3 protein: CASSVESGSNTEAFF
CDR3 DNA: TGTGCCAGCAGTGTTGAAAGCGGGTCTAACACTGAAGCTTTCTTT
J gene: TRBJ1-1
V gene: TRBV2
D gene: NA
clone size: NA

CDR3 protein: CASSPGGGPTDTQYF
CDR3 DNA: TGTGCCAGCAGCCCTGGGGGGGGTCCCACAGATACGCAGTATTTT
J gene: TRBJ2-3
V gene: TRBV7-2
D gene: TRBD2
clone size: NA

CDR3 protein: CASSTPRQGATDTQYF
CDR3 DNA: TGTGCCAGCAGCACCCCTCGACAGGGGGCCACAGATACGCAGTATTTT
J gene: TRBJ2-3
V gene: TRBV5-8
D gene: TRBD1
clone size: NA

CDR3 protein: CASSRQAGSSYEQYF
CDR3 DNA: TGTGCCAGCAGCCGACAAGCGGGGAGCTCCTACGAGCAGTACTTC
J gene: TRBJ2-7
V gene: TRBV7-2
D gene: TRBD2
clone size: NA

CDR3 protein: CASFRDRGFGSNTEAFF
CDR3 DNA: TGCGCCAGCTTCCGGGACAGGGGGTTTGGTTCGAACACTGAAGCTTTCTTT
J gene: TRBJ1-1
V gene: TRBV5-1
D gene: TRBD1
clone size: few

CDR3 protein: CASSLPTSGGGDTGELFF
CDR3 DNA: TGTGCCAGCAGTTTACCTACTAGCGGGGGCGGGGACACCGGGGAGCTGTTTTTT
J gene: TRBJ2-2
V gene: TRBV28
D gene: TRBD2
clone size: NA

CDR3 protein: CASSLPQGMNTEAFF
CDR3 DNA: TGTGCCAGCAGCTTACCCCAGGGGATGAACACTGAAGCTTTCTTT
J gene: TRBJ1-1
V gene: TRBV7-9
D gene: NA
clone size: NA

CDR3 protein: CASSLSSSSGNTIYF
CDR3 DNA: TGTGCCAGCAGCTTGTCTTCGAGCTCTGGAAACACCATATATTTT
J gene: TRBJ1-3
V gene: TRBV5-8
D gene: NA
clone size: NA

CDR3 protein: CASSLSRQGYQPQHF
CDR3 DNA: TGTGCCAGCAGTTTGTCGCGACAGGGGTATCAGCCCCAGCATTTT
J gene: TRBJ1-5
V gene: TRBV28
D gene: TRBD1
clone size: NA

CDR3 protein: CASSAEPGAGYGYTF
CDR3 DNA: TGTGCCAGCAGTGCTGAACCAGGGGCGGGCTATGGCTACACCTTC
J gene: TRBJ1-2
V gene: TRBV6-1
D gene: NA
clone size: NA

CDR3 protein: CASSHPGTGNNQPQHF
CDR3 DNA: TGCGCCAGCAGTCACCCCGGGACAGGGAACAATCAGCCCCAGCATTTT
J gene: TRBJ1-5
V gene: TRBV23-1
D gene: TRBD1
clone size: NA

CDR3 protein: CASTVAGGSYNEQFF
CDR3 DNA: TGTGCCAGTACGGTAGCGGGGGGATCCTACAATGAGCAGTTCTTC
J gene: TRBJ2-1
V gene: TRBV19
D gene: TRBD2
clone size: few